The entry below gives a single T cell receptor beta chain sequence along with its context. The sample is drawn from a study of cytomegalovirus exposure and HLA in healthy donors. The PCR used 60 Vbeta and 13 Jbeta primers. Here immunoSEQ multiplex PCR was the method, and the copy in TCRdb shows in-frame clones only, minus some. Of 150,000 to 200,000 clones listed, around 82% are singletons. CDR3 length: 14 residues. Germline values: CDR1 MNHEY, CDR2 SVGAGI. The V segment lost 6 bases and the J segment 1 base; nucleotides outside the gene matches: 2. The genes are TRBV6-5 and TRBJ2-2, with TRBD1 matching over 7 bases. This clonotype was obtained from a man aged 18-30 years in good health and CMV-seronegative. Sequenced sample: PBMCs. The CDR3 nucleotides read TGTGCCAGCAGCCCAGGGGGGAACACCGGGGAGCTGTTTTTT. Translating gives CASSPGGNTGELFF.